The present T cell receptor (beta chain) was sequenced within a study of shared clonotypes between healthy human individuals (dated by TCRdb to between 2020 and 2021). In the study overall: The cohort comprised a couple of women and three men aged 18 to 49 years. For each donor, CD4 naive and CD4 memory were each given three plates, CD8 naive was given two plates, and CD8 memory was given one plate. Libraries were prepared and TCR repertoires were sequenced by different laboratories using diverse techniques, in order to increase sequencing depth and limit assay-specific biases. Between about 0.94 and 8.9 billion PBMCs per donor were obtained by leukapheresis. To estimate repertoire size and how much clonotypes are shared between individuals, the study performed deep sequencing of blood TCR repertoires from a few healthy adults.

Using the deep immunoSEQ assay, TCR CDR3 regions were amplified from genomic DNA by multiplex PCR. For each cell subset, the extracted genomic DNA was distributed evenly across all wells of several immunoSEQ 96-well plates, and each plate served as one replicate. Each replicate PCR for sorted subsets received around 210 ng genomic DNA, equal to tens of thousands of T cell genomes. Purified libraries were quantified with a Qubit 3.0 fluorometer, sized on a Bioanalyzer 2100, and re-quantified with the KAPA Library Quantification kit. A separate single-read 150-cycle Illumina NextSeq 550 flow cell was used to sequence each immunoSEQ 96-well plate. Per the original workflow: Because only junctional sequences without quality scores were contained in the immunoSEQ output, filtering matching that applied to full-length reads could not be performed. Sequences were annotated with PyIR, a Python wrapper for IgBLAST v1.9, using IMGT germline references to assign V/J genes and CDR3. Reads were removed for weak V/J assignments (E-value above 1e-6), missing CDR3, stop codons, out-of-frame junctions, or ambiguous translated residues. V3J clonotypes were defined by identical inferred V gene, J gene, and CDR3 amino acid sequence. The percentage overlap between two repertoires was calculated by dividing the number of shared unique clonotypes by the size of the smaller repertoire. Repertoire richness was assessed with RTK rarefaction, the Chao1 estimator, and Recon v2.1 estimates of unobserved clonotypes. For all TCRbeta clonotypes obtained by the gDNA method from a handful of donors, generation probabilities were computed with OLGA. Entries here come from immuneACCESS through TCRdb and include only in-frame sequences with V and J called. Some clones fail to appear in such tables; in the studies checked, an unresolved V gene covers under half of the shortfall, and the cause of the remainder is unknown. D and trimming were read from the DNA, whereas the V and J calls and clone size are those reported in that table. This sample comprises approximately 2,200,000 clones, just over 90% of them detected only once. The biggest ten clones account for around 1.7% of the sample.

CDR1 and CDR2, looked up from the germline V gene (reference sequence), are SEHNR and FQNEAQ. From cysteine to phenylalanine, the CDR3 is 14 amino acids long. The DNA shown is the 42-base CDR3, in frame from base 1. Relative to germline, V is 6 bases shorter and J is 1 base shorter, with 10 bases between their ends. Results the study describes overall, beyond this receptor: Compared with non-shared clonotypes, clonotypes shared by all four sorted-subset donors had higher generation probabilities. Pairwise subsampling indicated that sequencing depth was expected to affect the degree of clonotype sharing among donors. Sampling was restricted to blood, and TCR repertoires in tissues likely differ from the TCR repertoires found in blood. Sharing across several donors was observed for approximately 5% of naive CD4, over 3% of naive CD8, about 2.3% of memory CD4, and roughly 0.4% of memory CD8 clonotypes. Even with the large sequencing depth, rarefaction of the sorted-subset datasets indicated that sequencing was incomplete. The small number of donors limited the genetic and exposure-history diversity represented. Naive subsets generally had larger estimated clonotype richness than memory subsets.

CD8 naive samples were CD45RO-negative cells positively selected for CCR7, giving a CD45RA+CCR7+ population that excluded TemRA cells. Donors were healthy HIV-negative adults with no recently reported acute infections or vaccinations. Only Caucasian adults living in Nashville, Tennessee, USA were represented among the donors. After blood collection by leukapheresis, PBMCs were isolated using Ficoll-Histopaque density gradient centrifugation and then cryopreserved in the vapor phase of liquid nitrogen. Analytical flow cytometry was used to check the purity and quantity of each magnetically sorted T cell population. Genomic DNA was isolated from each sorted fraction and quantified by UV absorbance on a Nanodrop 2000c. Points on this clone: Its antigen is currently not known. The input lacks base qualities; no much larger clone sits a single base away.

The receptor's source is a man aged 18 to 29 in good health. Some clones in this sample may be carry-over from other donors' samples. Recombination connected TRBV7-9 to TRBJ1-3, with the D segment identity uncertain. What was sequenced was naive CD8+ T cells from PBMCs. This specimen's cell subset or site label, per the study, means: CD45RA+CCR7+. In nucleotide form, the sequence is TGTGCCAGCAGTTATGGGAATTCTGGAAACACCATATATTTT. This sequence encodes CASSYGNSGNTIYF.